Listed below are T cell receptor beta chains from one sample, sequenced in a study of beta chain features in type 1 diabetes. Data came from immunoSEQ multiplex PCR; TCRdb stores just in-frame clones and leaves some out. Counted here are over 150,000 clones, approximately 8.1% occurring once; the ten biggest clones make up about 0.6%. Sequencing was performed on central memory CD4+ T cells from blood. The source is a man younger than 35 in good health. The CDR3 runs from the conserved cysteine through the conserved F or W. The D gene is left open where the match is weak. Size is omitted from some rows. Given values are once, few, many or a class for expanded clones.

size	V	D	J	CDR3	DNA
NA	TRBV9	NA	TRBJ1-6	CASSDSTVGGSSYNSPLHF	TGTGCCAGCAGCGACTCCACCGTTGGCGGCAGCTCCTATAATTCACCCCTCCACTTT
few	TRBV6-6	NA	TRBJ1-2	CASSSGQGYGYTF	TGTGCCAGCAGCTCAGGGCAGGGCTATGGCTACACCTTC
few	TRBV30	TRBD2	TRBJ2-2	CAWSGVSGGTGELFF	TGTGCCTGGAGTGGGGTCAGCGGGGGTACCGGGGAGCTGTTTTTT
few	TRBV6-5	NA	TRBJ1-2	CASRTSGSGGYTF	TGTGCCAGCAGGACCTCAGGGTCTGGTGGCTACACCTTC
few	TRBV27	TRBD1	TRBJ2-5	CASSRTGTRGETQYF	TGTGCCAGCAGCCGGACAGGGACAAGGGGGGAGACCCAGTACTTC
few	TRBV18	NA	TRBJ1-2	CASSPPSVGALPFYGYTF	TGTGCCAGCTCACCACCGTCCGTGGGGGCCCTACCCTTCTATGGCTACACCTTC
NA	TRBV29-1	TRBD1	TRBJ1-1	CSVAPPTGAEAFF	TGCAGCGTGGCCCCCCCGACAGGGGCTGAAGCTTTCTTT
NA	TRBV11-1	TRBD2	TRBJ2-7	CASSLSGNPTGGYEQYF	TGTGCCAGCAGCTTGAGCGGGAACCCGACGGGGGGCTACGAGCAGTACTTC
few	TRBV10-3	NA	TRBJ2-7	CAIKAGGEAYEQYF	TGTGCCATCAAGGCGGGTGGAGAGGCCTACGAGCAGTACTTC
many	TRBV19	NA	TRBJ2-2	CASSIIVGNTGELFF	TGTGCCAGTAGTATTATCGTCGGGAACACCGGGGAGCTGTTTTTT
few	TRBV5-8	NA	TRBJ2-6	CASSFFQGTGANVLTF	TGTGCCAGCAGCTTTTTCCAGGGGACTGGGGCCAACGTCCTGACTTTC
few	TRBV6-5	NA	TRBJ2-7	CASSYSRTDPYEQYF	TGTGCCAGCAGTTACTCAAGGACAGATCCTTACGAGCAGTACTTC
many	TRBV28	NA	TRBJ1-5	CASSLENQPQHF	TGTGCCAGCAGCTTAGAGAATCAGCCCCAGCATTTT
NA	TRBV7-2	TRBD1	TRBJ1-3	CASSYGTGVRGNTIYF	TGTGCCAGCAGCTATGGCACAGGGGTTAGAGGAAACACCATATATTTT
many	TRBV4-2	TRBD1	TRBJ2-7	CASSQTLRQGSYEQYF	TGTGCCAGCAGCCAAACCCTTCGACAGGGCTCCTACGAGCAGTACTTC
NA	TRBV19	TRBD2	TRBJ2-2	CASSIQREGRGGELFF	TGTGCCAGTAGTATTCAGCGGGAGGGCCGCGGCGGGGAGCTGTTTTTT
NA	TRBV30	TRBD1	TRBJ2-7	CACNRGQVNYEQYF	TGTGCCTGCAATAGGGGACAGGTGAACTACGAGCAGTACTTC
NA	TRBV5-8	TRBD1	TRBJ2-2	CASSSAGQGAGELFF	TGTGCCAGCAGCTCGGCGGGACAGGGGGCCGGGGAGCTGTTTTTT
NA	TRBV30	NA	TRBJ1-6	CAWSVGGVTSPLHF	TGTGCCTGGAGTGTAGGCGGGGTGACTTCACCCCTCCACTTT
few	TRBV28	NA	TRBJ2-5	CASNPVAVPGETQYF	TGTGCCAGCAACCCGGTGGCGGTCCCCGGAGAGACCCAGTACTTC
NA	TRBV2	NA	TRBJ1-6	CASSTRDFYSPLHF	TGTGCCAGCAGTACCAGGGACTTCTATTCACCCCTCCACTTT
few	TRBV30	NA	TRBJ2-3	CAWSVNTDTQYF	TGTGCCTGGAGTGTCAACACAGATACGCAGTATTTT
few	TRBV9	TRBD2	TRBJ2-3	CASSESLAGAITDTQYF	TGTGCCAGCAGCGAAAGCCTAGCGGGGGCAATAACAGATACGCAGTATTTT
few	TRBV5-1	TRBD1	TRBJ1-2	CASSLMGTGNGYTF	TGCGCCAGCAGCTTGATGGGGACAGGGAACGGCTACACCTTC
many	TRBV29-1	NA	TRBJ2-5	CSVVPRQGGQETQYF	TGCAGCGTTGTCCCCAGACAGGGAGGCCAAGAGACCCAGTACTTC
many	TRBV30	NA	TRBJ1-1	CAWRKDSPATEAFF	TGTGCCTGGAGAAAAGACAGTCCAGCAACTGAAGCTTTCTTT
few	TRBV30	TRBD2	TRBJ2-5	CAWRSGGSETQYF	TGTGCCTGGAGAAGCGGGGGGAGCGAGACCCAGTACTTC
many	TRBV7-3	TRBD1	TRBJ1-5	CASRRTGNQPQHF	TGTGCCAGCAGGAGGACAGGGAATCAGCCCCAGCATTTT
NA	TRBV7-4	TRBD1	TRBJ1-5	CASSGWRDRRQPQHF	TGTGCCAGCAGCGGATGGAGGGACAGGAGGCAGCCCCAGCATTTT
NA	TRBV6-5	NA	TRBJ2-3	CASSIQGWGTDTQYF	TGTGCCAGCAGTATACAGGGTTGGGGCACAGATACGCAGTATTTT
few	TRBV7-2	NA	TRBJ2-2	CASSRWKRTNTGELFF	TGTGCCAGCAGCCGCTGGAAGAGGACGAACACCGGGGAGCTGTTTTTT
few	TRBV7-8	NA	TRBJ2-1	CASSPRGSGRGNNEQFF	TGTGCCAGCAGCCCGCGAGGGTCGGGGAGGGGGAACAATGAGCAGTTCTTC
few	TRBV18	NA	TRBJ1-2	CASSPREGVYGYTF	TGTGCCAGCTCACCACGGGAGGGGGTCTATGGCTACACCTTC
NA	TRBV28	NA	TRBJ2-7	CASISDRSYEQYFF	NA
NA	TRBV5-4	NA	TRBJ1-4	CASSLAGTNEKLFF	TGTGCCAGCAGCTTGGCAGGGACTAATGAAAAACTGTTTTTT
few	TRBV4-1	TRBD1	TRBJ2-5	CASSQDAGGAVGETQYF	TGCGCCAGCAGCCAAGATGCAGGGGGCGCAGTGGGAGAGACCCAGTACTTC
many	TRBV28	NA	TRBJ1-4	CASTSRATNEKLFF	TGTGCCAGCACTTCGAGGGCAACTAATGAAAAACTGTTTTTT
many	TRBV12-5	NA	TRBJ2-4	CASGLTENIQYF	TGTGCTAGTGGTCTGACAGAAAACATTCAGTACTTC
many	TRBV11-1	NA	TRBJ2-7	CASSLSSSSKAYEQYF	TGTGCCAGCAGCTTGTCTAGCTCCTCGAAGGCCTACGAGCAGTACTTC
few	TRBV10-3	TRBD1	TRBJ2-5	CAIKSQGAGETQYF	TGTGCCATCAAATCACAGGGGGCCGGAGAGACCCAGTACTTC
few	TRBV25-1	NA	TRBJ1-5	CASSESRSSNQPQHF	TGTGCCAGCAGTGAATCCCGCAGTAGCAATCAGCCCCAGCATTTT
few	TRBV5-6	NA	TRBJ2-5	CASSFRAGKETQYF	TGTGCCAGCAGCTTTAGGGCAGGGAAAGAGACCCAGTACTTC
few	TRBV7-3	NA	TRBJ2-2	CASSLKQGNTGELFF	TGTGCCAGCAGCCTAAAACAGGGAAACACCGGGGAGCTGTTTTTT
few	TRBV28	NA	TRBJ1-2	CASSVGGGNYGYTF	TGTGCCAGCAGTGTCGGCGGGGGGAACTATGGCTACACCTTC
NA	TRBV7-2	NA	TRBJ2-7	CASSLKVDSYYEQYF	TGTGCCAGCAGCTTAAAAGTGGACAGCTATTACGAGCAGTACTTC
few	TRBV27	NA	TRBJ1-6	CATREGGRNSPLHF	TGTGCCACCAGGGAGGGAGGACGGAATTCACCCCTCCACTTT
many	TRBV29-1	TRBD1	TRBJ1-2	CSVGDRDYGYTF	TGCAGCGTTGGGGACAGGGACTATGGCTACACCTTC
NA	TRBV5-6	TRBD2	TRBJ2-3	CASSYGLAGADTQYF	TGTGCCAGCAGCTATGGACTAGCGGGAGCAGATACGCAGTATTTT
many	TRBV2	NA	TRBJ2-7	CASREGGAGGEQYF	TGTGCCAGCAGAGAGGGGGGGGCAGGCGGCGAGCAGTACTTC